This record concerns one T cell receptor beta chain sequence. Primers used in a second PCR of about 7 to 12 cycles were a sample-barcoded 5' primer and a J-beta primer mix. Each CDR3 protein gets one entry after TCRdb re-called the 5' RACE reads with MiXCR. Of 1,800,000 or so distinct CDR3 sequences in the sample, about 39% were seen once. This record comes from a study of blood T cells in healthy people across ages. Germline V CDR1 and CDR2: LGHNA, YSLEER. There are 16 residues in the CDR3. V lost 3 bases and J lost 5; bases outside the gene matches: 10. The sequence derives from a human donor in good health. V usage is TRBV4-3 and J usage is TRBJ2-5, with 9 nucleotides matching TRBD2. Sequenced: blood. The CDR3 sequence is CASSHTLAGGIETQYF. The DNA of the CDR3 is TGCGCCAGCAGCCACACTCTTGCGGGGGGGATCGAGACCCAGTACTTC.